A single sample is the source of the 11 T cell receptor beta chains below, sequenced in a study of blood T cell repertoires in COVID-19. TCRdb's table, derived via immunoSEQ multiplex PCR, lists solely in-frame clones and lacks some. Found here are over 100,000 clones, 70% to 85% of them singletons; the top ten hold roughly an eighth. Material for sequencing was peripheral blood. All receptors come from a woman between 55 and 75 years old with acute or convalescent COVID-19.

DNA for the CDR3: TGTGCCAGCACCTTGGGGGGATCTGAAGCTTTCTTT. Its protein product is CASTLGGSEAFF. This chain connects TRBV11-2 to TRBJ1-1; a weak D match, TRBD1 (5 bases). CDR3 length: 12 amino acids. Germline V CDR1 and CDR2: SGHAT, FQNNGV. V lost 7 bases, J lost 6 bases, and 12 bases lay in between.

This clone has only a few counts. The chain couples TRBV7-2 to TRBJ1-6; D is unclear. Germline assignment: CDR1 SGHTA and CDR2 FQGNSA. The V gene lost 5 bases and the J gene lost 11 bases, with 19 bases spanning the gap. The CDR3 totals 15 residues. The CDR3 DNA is TGTGCCAGCAGCCACCTCGGTAGAGGGTCGACACCCCTCCACTTT. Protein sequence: CASSHLGRGSTPLHF. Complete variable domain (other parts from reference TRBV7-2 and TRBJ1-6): GAGVSQSPSNKVTEKGKDVELRCDPISGHTALYWYRQSLGQGLEFLIYFQGNSAPDKSGLPSDRFSAERTGGSVSTLTIQRTQQEDSAVYLCASSHLGRGSTPLHFGNGTRLTVT.

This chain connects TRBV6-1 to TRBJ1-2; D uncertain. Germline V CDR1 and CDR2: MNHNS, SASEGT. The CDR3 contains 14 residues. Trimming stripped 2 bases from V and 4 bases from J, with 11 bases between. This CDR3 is CASSEMHSSYGYTF. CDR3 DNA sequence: TGTGCCAGCAGTGAAATGCACAGTTCCTATGGCTACACCTTC.

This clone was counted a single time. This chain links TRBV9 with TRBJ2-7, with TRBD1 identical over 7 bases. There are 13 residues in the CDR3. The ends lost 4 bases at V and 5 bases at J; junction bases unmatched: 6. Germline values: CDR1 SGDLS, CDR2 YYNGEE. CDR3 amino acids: CASSRQGGDEQYV. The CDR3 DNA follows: TGTGCCAGCAGCAGACAGGGTGGGGACGAGCAGTACGTC.

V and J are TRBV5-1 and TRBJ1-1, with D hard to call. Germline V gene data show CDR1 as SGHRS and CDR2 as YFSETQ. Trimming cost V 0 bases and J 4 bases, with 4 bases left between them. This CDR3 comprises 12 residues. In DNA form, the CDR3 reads TGCGCCAGCAGCTTGGGCAGCACTGAAGCTTTCTTT. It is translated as CASSLGSTEAFF.

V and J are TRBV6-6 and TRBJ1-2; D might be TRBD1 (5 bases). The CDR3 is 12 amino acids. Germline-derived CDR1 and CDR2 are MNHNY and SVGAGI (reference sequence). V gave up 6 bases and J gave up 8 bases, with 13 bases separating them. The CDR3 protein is CASRPDRGGYTF. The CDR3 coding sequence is TGTGCCAGCAGACCCGACAGAGGAGGCTACACCTTC.

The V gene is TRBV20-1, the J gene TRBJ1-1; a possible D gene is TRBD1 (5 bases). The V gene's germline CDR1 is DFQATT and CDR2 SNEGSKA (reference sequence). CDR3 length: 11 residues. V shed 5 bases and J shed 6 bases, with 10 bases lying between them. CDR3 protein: CSARRGPEAFF. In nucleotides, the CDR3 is TGCAGTGCTCGGAGGGGACCTGAAGCTTTCTTT.

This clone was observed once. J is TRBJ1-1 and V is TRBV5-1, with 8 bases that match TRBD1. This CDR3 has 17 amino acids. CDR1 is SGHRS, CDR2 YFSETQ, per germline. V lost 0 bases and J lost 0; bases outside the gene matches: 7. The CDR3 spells CASSLVNQGAMNTEAFF. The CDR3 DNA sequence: TGCGCCAGCAGCTTGGTCAACCAGGGGGCGATGAACACTGAAGCTTTCTTT.

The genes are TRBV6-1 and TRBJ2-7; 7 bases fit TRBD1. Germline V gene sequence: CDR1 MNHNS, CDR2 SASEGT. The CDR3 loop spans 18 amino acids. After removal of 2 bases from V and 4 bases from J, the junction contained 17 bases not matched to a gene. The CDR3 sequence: CASSEFRRSGTVRYEQYF. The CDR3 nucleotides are TGTGCCAGCAGTGAATTTCGCCGGTCCGGGACAGTCAGGTACGAGCAGTACTTC.

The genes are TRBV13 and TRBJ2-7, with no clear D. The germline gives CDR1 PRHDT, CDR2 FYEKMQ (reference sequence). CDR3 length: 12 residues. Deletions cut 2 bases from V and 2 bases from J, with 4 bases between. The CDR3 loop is CASSLLTYEQYF. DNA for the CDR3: TGTGCCAGCAGCTTACTAACCTACGAGCAGTACTTC.

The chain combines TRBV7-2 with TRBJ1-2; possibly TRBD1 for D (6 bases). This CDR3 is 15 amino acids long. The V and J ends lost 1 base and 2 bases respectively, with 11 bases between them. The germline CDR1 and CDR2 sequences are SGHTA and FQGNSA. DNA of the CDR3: TGTGCCAGCAGCTTAGGGGGACACATGAACTATGGCTACACCTTC. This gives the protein CASSLGGHMNYGYTF. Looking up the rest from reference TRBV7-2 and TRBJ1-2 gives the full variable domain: GAGVSQSPSNKVTEKGKDVELRCDPISGHTALYWYRQSLGQGLEFLIYFQGNSAPDKSGLPSDRFSAERTGGSVSTLTIQRTQQEDSAVYLCASSLGGHMNYGYTFGSGTRLTVV.